The 29 T cell receptor beta chains listed next were all sequenced from one sample in a study of CD8+ T cells in alopecia areata. The sequencing template was cDNA reverse transcribed from extracted RNA. Repertoires were generated with immunoSEQ multiplex PCR, while TCRdb's copy carries only in-frame clones and drops some. This table holds about 69,000 clones, 50% to 75% found once. The sample consisted of CD8+ T cells sorted from blood, taken at week 0. The receptors shown here come from a human donor with alopecia areata.

The J gene is TRBJ2-2, the V gene TRBV28, with TRBD1 matching 11 bases. This CDR3 spans 14 amino acids. The germline V gene encodes CDR1 MDHEN and CDR2 SYDVKM. V dropped 7 bases and J dropped 6; count of bases not matched to a gene: 4. Here the CDR3 reads CASTGQGAAGELFF. CDR3 coding DNA: TGTGCCAGCACCGGACAGGGGGCTGCCGGGGAGCTGTTTTTT. Drawing the rest from reference TRBV28 and TRBJ2-2, the complete variable domain is DVKVTQSSRYLVKRTGEKVFLECVQDMDHENMFWYRQDPGLGLRLIYFSYDVKMKEKGDIPEGYSVSREKKERFSLILESASTNQTSMYLCASTGQGAAGELFFGEGSRLTVL.

The sample holds a few counts of this clone. This rearrangement joins TRBV28 to TRBJ2-5; the match to TRBD2 covers 11 bases. The CDR3 totals 17 residues. J lost 4 bases, V lost 6 bases, and 13 bases had no gene match. The germline gives CDR1 MDHEN, CDR2 SYDVKM. CDR3 in DNA: TGTGCCAGCAGCTTAACTAGCGGGGGAGGGGTTGGAGAGACCCAGTACTTC. Translated: CASSLTSGGGVGETQYF.

The genes are TRBV6-5 and TRBJ2-5; 9 bases match TRBD1. Germline CDR1 is MNHEY and CDR2 is SVGAGI. CDR3 length: 15 amino acids. J gave up 7 bases and V 6 bases, and 12 bases lay outside the gene matches. In nucleotides, the CDR3 is TGTGCCAGCAGGCCCGGGACAGGGACCTCGGGGACCCAGTACTTC. Encoded protein: CASRPGTGTSGTQYF.

V gene TRBV9 combines with J gene TRBJ2-7, with unresolved D. Trimming took off 3 bases at V and 6 bases at J, with 10 bases between the two ends. CDR1 is SGDLS and CDR2 is YYNGEE in the germline V gene. CDR3 length: 12 amino acids. The CDR3 DNA reads TGTGCCAGCAGCGCCCCGAGGCGCGAGCAGTACTTC. Translation gives CASSAPRREQYF.

The sample holds a few counts of this clone. The chain employs TRBV2 and TRBJ2-1; D unclear. CDR3 size: 19 residues. Germline lookup yields CDR1 SNHLY and CDR2 FYNNEI. Trimming pared 0 bases from V and 1 base from J, leaving 19 bases between. The CDR3 DNA reads as TGTGCCAGCAGTGAAGCGCTAACTCCCGGCCAGAGGTCCTACAATGAGCAGTTCTTC. It specifies CASSEALTPGQRSYNEQFF. The full variable domain, with the rest looked up from reference TRBV2 and TRBJ2-1, is EPEVTQTPSHQVTQMGQEVILRCVPISNHLYFYWYRQILGQKVEFLVSFYNNEISEKSEIFDDQFSVERPDGSNFTLKIRSTKLEDSAMYFCASSEALTPGQRSYNEQFFGPGTRLTVL.

This rearrangement joins TRBV13 to TRBJ2-1; D gene unclear. Per germline, CDR1 PRHDT and CDR2 FYEKMQ (reference sequence). The germline V and J ends were trimmed by 0 bases and 6 bases, with 12 bases remaining between them. The CDR3 consists of 15 residues. The CDR3 nucleotides read TGTGCCAGCAGCTTAGGCAAAGACTGGAGCAATGAGCAGTTCTTC. This gives the protein CASSLGKDWSNEQFF.

The sample holds a few counts of this clone. The chain links TRBV19 to TRBJ2-1, with D perhaps assigned TRBD1 or TRBD2 (8 bases each). The CDR3 consists of 15 residues. V lost 6 bases to trimming and J lost 11 bases, with 23 bases between them. CDR1 is LNHDA and CDR2 is SQIVND in the germline V gene (reference sequence). CDR3 bases: TGTGCCAGTAGCGGGGGGGGACAGGCCACAATGAAGCAGTTCTTC. It is translated as CASSGGGQATMKQFF.

This clone was detected only once. The chain links TRBV7-2 to TRBJ2-7; 9 bases match TRBD2. The CDR3 loop spans 14 amino acids. J lost 0 bases, V lost 3 bases, and 0 bases had no gene match. Germline lookup yields CDR1 SGHTA and CDR2 FQGNSA. CDR3 amino acids: CASSFSGSSYEQYF. The CDR3 coding sequence is TGTGCCAGCAGCTTTAGCGGGAGCTCCTACGAGCAGTACTTC.

In its sample, this clone was seen a few times. The V and J genes are TRBV28 and TRBJ2-5; possibly TRBD2 for D (6 bases). CDR3 length equals 13 residues. The V gene's germline CDR1 is MDHEN and CDR2 SYDVKM. V was clipped by 2 bases and J by 4 bases, with 8 bases between them. CDR3 in DNA: TGTGCCAGCAGTTTAACTAGCCCAGAGACCCAGTACTTC. The encoded protein is CASSLTSPETQYF.

A single count supports this clone. V gene TRBV5-4 combines with J gene TRBJ2-1; D ambiguous. CDR1 is SGHNT, CDR2 YYREEE, per germline (reference sequence). This CDR3 spans 15 amino acids. Between the trimmed V and J ends, which lost 4 bases and 6 bases, there was a span of 17 bases. CDR3 sequence reads: CASSPGTSPANEQFF. The CDR3 DNA sequence: TGTGCCAGCAGCCCTGGAACGTCTCCGGCCAATGAGCAGTTCTTC. The full variable domain, with the rest looked up from reference TRBV5-4 and TRBJ2-1, is ETGVTQSPTHLIKTRGQQVTLRCSSQSGHNTVSWYQQALGQGPQFIFQYYREEENGRGNFPPRFSGLQFPNYSSELNVNALELDDSALYLCASSPGTSPANEQFFGPGTRLTVL.

The count of this clone is one. This rearrangement joins TRBV7-6 to TRBJ2-5; 10 bases line up with TRBD2. The CDR3 is 14 residues long. The V gene's germline CDR1 is SGHVS and CDR2 FNYEAQ. With 4 bases clipped from V and 1 base from J, the junction kept 0 bases outside the gene matches. CDR3 DNA sequence: TGTGCCAGCAGCTGGACTAGCGGCCAAGAGACCCAGTACTTC. Translating it yields CASSWTSGQETQYF. The whole variable domain, filled in from reference TRBV7-6 and TRBJ2-5, reads GAGVSQSPRYKVTKRGQDVALRCDPISGHVSLYWYRQALGQGPEFLTYFNYEAQQDKSGLPNDRFSAERPEGSISTLTIQRTEQRDSAMYRCASSWTSGQETQYFGPGTRLLVL.

This chain links TRBV12-5 with TRBJ1-2, with D unresolved. CDR1 is LGHNT and CDR2 is FRNRAP in the germline V gene. The length of the CDR3 is 15 residues. Between the trimmed V and J ends, which lost 0 bases and 1 base, there was a span of 9 bases. The CDR3 DNA follows: TGTGCTAGTGGTTTGGTCGGGCCTATTAACTATGGCTACACCTTC. Translated, it gives CASGLVGPINYGYTF.

The rearrangement joins TRBV5-1 to TRBJ2-1; D ambiguous. CDR1 is SGHRS, CDR2 YFSETQ, per germline. The CDR3 loop spans 11 amino acids. V was cut by 0 bases and J by 6 bases, with 1 base left in between. The chain's CDR3 is CASSLANEQFF. The CDR3 nucleotides read TGCGCCAGCAGCTTGGCCAATGAGCAGTTCTTC.

This clone appeared a single time. V gene TRBV29-1 combines with J gene TRBJ2-2; 9 bases agree with TRBD2. The CDR3 is made up of 16 amino acids. The ends lost 7 bases at V and 6 bases at J; junction bases unmatched: 15. Per germline, CDR1 SQVTM and CDR2 ANQGSEA. The CDR3 DNA reads TGCAGCGCCACGGGGATAGCGGGAGTGTTTGCCGGGGAGCTGTTTTTT. It encodes CSATGIAGVFAGELFF.

This clone was found a few times. The rearrangement uses TRBV5-6 and TRBJ1-2, with unresolved D. V was cut by 2 bases and J by 7 bases, with 9 bases left in between. This CDR3 has 12 residues. CDR1 is SGHDT, CDR2 YYEEEE, per germline. Here the CDR3 DNA reads TGTGCCAGCAGCTTTGGGTCACTTGGCTACACCTTC. This translates into CASSFGSLGYTF.

This clone has more than one count but fewer than ten. The chain joins TRBV6-5 to TRBJ2-7; weak D call: TRBD2 (5 bases). This CDR3 has 13 residues. Germline loops: CDR1 MNHEY, CDR2 SVGAGI. Trimming shortened V by 6 bases and J by 1 base, and 10 bases separated the two germline ends. The chain's CDR3 is CASSPGISYEQYF. CDR3 nucleotides: TGTGCCAGCAGCCCGGGGATTTCCTACGAGCAGTACTTC.

The chain couples TRBV9 to TRBJ2-2, with D perhaps being TRBD1 or TRBD2 (7 bases each). This CDR3 spans 15 amino acids. The germline gives CDR1 SGDLS, CDR2 YYNGEE. V was pared by 4 bases and J by 4 bases, with 14 bases between. CDR3 DNA: TGTGCCAGCAGCCCTTCCAGGGGGGGCACCGGGGAGCTGTTTTTT. This sequence encodes CASSPSRGGTGELFF.

The V call is TRBV5-6, the J call TRBJ1-2, with D possibly being TRBD1 (5 bases). Trimming cost V 0 bases and J 2 bases, with 8 bases left between them. Per germline, CDR1 SGHDT and CDR2 YYEEEE. The CDR3 totals 14 residues. The CDR3 is CASSLDWGNYGYTF. CDR3 sequence (DNA): TGTGCCAGCAGCTTGGACTGGGGGAACTATGGCTACACCTTC.

The genes are TRBV27 and TRBJ1-1; D gene unclear. Germline V gene lookup returns CDR1 MNHEY and CDR2 SMNVEV (reference sequence). V gave up 1 base and J gave up 3 bases, with 6 bases separating them. The CDR3 covers 13 residues. CDR3 nucleotide sequence: TGTGCCAGCAGTTTATGGGCAGACACTGAAGCTTTCTTT. This sequence encodes CASSLWADTEAFF.

The CDR3 bases are TGTGCCAGCAGCTTAGTCTCAGGGGTGGATGAGCAGTTCTTC. This encodes CASSLVSGVDEQFF. The chain employs TRBV13 and TRBJ2-1, with D possibly TRBD1 on 6 matching bases. The V end was cut by 1 base, the J end by 8 bases, with 12 bases between. The CDR3 is made up of 14 amino acids. Germline CDR1 PRHDT, CDR2 FYEKMQ (reference sequence).

This clone was detected only a few times. The chain links TRBV27 to TRBJ2-3; a possible D gene is TRBD1 (5 bases). The CDR3 contains 14 residues. The V end was cut by 3 bases, the J end by 0 bases, with 7 bases between. Germline CDR1 MNHEY, CDR2 SMNVEV (reference sequence). As DNA, the CDR3 is TGTGCCAGCAGTTTTGGGGCAAGCACAGATACGCAGTATTTT. Translated, it gives CASSFGASTDTQYF.

The chain is built from TRBV29-1 and TRBJ2-1, with a weak D call TRBD2 (5 bases). From germline, CDR1 is SQVTM and CDR2 ANQGSEA. Trimming pared 4 bases from V and 4 bases from J, leaving 14 bases between. The CDR3 contains 14 residues. The CDR3 nucleotides are TGCAGCGTTGTGGGCGGGCTAAATTACAATGAGCAGTTCTTC. Amino acid sequence: CSVVGGLNYNEQFF.

The table lists this clone with a few counts. V usage is TRBV9 and J usage is TRBJ2-7; D unclear. Germline-derived CDR1 and CDR2 are SGDLS and YYNGEE. V dropped 0 bases and J dropped 3 bases, with 16 bases sitting between them. The CDR3 length is 16 residues. The CDR3 loop reads CASSVDSRHGVYEQYF. CDR3 DNA sequence: TGTGCCAGCAGCGTAGACTCTAGACACGGAGTCTACGAGCAGTACTTC.

The rearrangement joins TRBV5-1 to TRBJ1-2; unclear D gene. Germline V gene lookup returns CDR1 SGHRS and CDR2 YFSETQ. The CDR3 sequence is 8 residues long. CDR3 in amino acids: CDPYGYTF. The CDR3, as DNA: TGCGACCCCTATGGCTACACCTTC.

Written as DNA, the CDR3 is TGCAGCGTTGAAGAGGGAGATGAAGCTTTCTTT. Residues: CSVEEGDEAFF. The gene calls are TRBV29-1 and TRBJ1-1; D is ambiguous. Germline CDR1 and CDR2: SQVTM and ANQGSEA. This CDR3 comprises 11 residues. Trimming removed 0 bases from V and 7 bases from J, with 6 bases in between.

The rearrangement links TRBV7-9 to TRBJ1-2, with a weak D call TRBD1 (5 bases). The CDR3 sequence is 14 residues long. Per the germline V gene, CDR1 is SEHNR and CDR2 is FQNEAQ (reference sequence). V was cut by 5 bases and J by 4 bases, with 14 bases left in between. DNA for the CDR3: TGTGCCAGCAGCACCACCGGGACCCTCTATGGCTACACCTTC. Its protein is CASSTTGTLYGYTF.

In this sample, this clone turned up a few times. V and J are TRBV11-3 and TRBJ2-2; D gene unclear. CDR3 length: 14 amino acids. V was cut by 3 bases and J by 1 base, with 6 bases left in between. CDR1 is SGHNT, CDR2 YENEEA, per germline. CDR3 in DNA: TGTGCCAGCAGCTTCCGACAGAACACCGGGGAGCTGTTTTTT. Translating gives CASSFRQNTGELFF. Looking up the rest from reference TRBV11-3 and TRBJ2-2 gives the full variable domain: EAGVVQSPRYKIIEKKQPVAFWCNPISGHNTLYWYLQNLGQGPELLIRYENEEAVDDSQLPKDRFSAERLKGVDSTLKIQPAELGDSAVYLCASSFRQNTGELFFGEGSRLTVL.

The chain carries TRBV4-2 and TRBJ2-7; tentatively, D is TRBD1 (5 bases). V gave up 0 bases and J gave up 7 bases, with 7 bases separating them. CDR3 length: 12 residues. CDR1 and CDR2 (germline): LGHNA, YNFKEQ. The CDR3 loop is CASSQEGVEQYF. The CDR3, as DNA: TGTGCCAGCAGCCAAGAAGGGGTTGAGCAGTACTTC.

The rearrangement joins TRBV20-1 to TRBJ2-7; 8 bases match TRBD1. The germline CDR1 and CDR2 sequences are DFQATT and SNEGSKA (reference sequence). V lost 6 bases to trimming and J lost 5 bases; unmatched junction nucleotides: 3. There are 11 residues in the CDR3. CDR3 sequence reads: CSALQGDEQYF. The CDR3 bases are TGCAGTGCGTTACAGGGGGACGAGCAGTACTTC.